The present T cell receptor beta chain was sequenced within a study of blood T cells in healthy people across ages. Each sample yielded at least 6 million isolated PBMCs. Together with a sample-barcoded 5' primer, a J-beta primer mix was included in a second PCR lasting roughly 6 to 12 cycles. One entry per CDR3 protein, called by TCRdb with MiXCR from the 5' RACE reads. In the table there are some 560,000 distinct CDR3 sequences, roughly a quarter of which are singletons. This same sample was also part of a study on T cells of mothers and their children. Per that study: Overlap measured in related mother-child pairs was slightly, non-significantly higher than in unrelated pairs.

This sequence was found in a boy between 2 and 15 years old in good health. The specimen sequenced was blood.

The CDR3 here is CASSLPVSVLWAKNIQYF. The CDR3 DNA sequence: TGTGCCAGCAGTTTGCCCGTGTCGGTTCTTTGGGCCAAAAACATTCAGTACTTC. The rearrangement uses TRBV27 and TRBJ2-4, with no clear D. V was trimmed by 3 bases and J by 1 base, leaving 19 bases between them. This CDR3 spans 18 amino acids. CDR1 is MNHEY, CDR2 SMNVEV, per germline (reference sequence).